The source of this TCR beta chain is a study of OX40 agonist ivuxolimab in advanced cancers. The wider study: The patients got ivuxolimab, which is an agonistic anti-OX40 (CD134) antibody. Prior checkpoint blockade (anti-PD-1, anti-PD-L1 or anti-CTLA-4) was permitted; about 40% had it.

The data were produced by immunoSEQ multiplex PCR, yet TCRdb's version contains in-frame clones alone and is incomplete. Among about 49,000 clones listed, 85% were seen once. Broader study findings: Partial responders receiving 0.1-3.0 mg/kg showed among the lowest clonal expansion. Doses of 0.1 to 3.0 mg/kg were accompanied by clonal expansion of CD4+ and CD8+ blood T cells by week 6.

V gave up 4 bases and J gave up 7 bases, with 11 bases separating them. CDR3 length: 13 residues. CDR1 is LGHNA and CDR2 is YSLEER in the germline V gene. Regarding this clone: Antigen unknown.

This receptor was obtained from an adult with an advanced solid tumor such as melanoma, head and neck, liver or kidney cancer. The V call is TRBV4-3, the J call TRBJ1-5, with unresolved D. The input for sequencing was CD4+ or CD8+ T cells sorted from blood, taken in a trial of the OX40 agonist ivuxolimab. The CDR3 region is CASSRRLAQPQHF. CDR3 sequence (DNA): TGCGCCAGCAGCCGACGCCTCGCCCAGCCCCAGCATTTT.